The 5 T cell receptor beta chains reported below all come from one sample, sequenced in a study of blood T cells in healthy people across ages. A second PCR, run for roughly 7 to 11 cycles, used a sample-barcoded 5' primer plus a J-beta primer mix. TCRdb reanalysed the 5' RACE reads using MiXCR and keeps one entry per CDR3 protein. The repertoire holds hundreds of thousands of distinct CDR3 sequences, with roughly 56% as singletons. Sequenced input: blood. Source of these receptors: a man aged 40-49 years in good health.

V usage is TRBV10-3 and J usage is TRBJ2-3; 7 bases align to TRBD2. V was pared by 8 bases and J by 4 bases, with 3 bases of the junction left unmatched. The CDR3 has 12 amino acids. CDR1 ENHRY and CDR2 SYGVKD come from the germline V gene. The CDR3 spells CAIRGDPDTQYF. In nucleotides, the CDR3 is TGTGCCATCCGGGGGGACCCAGATACGCAGTATTTT.

This clonotype has more than one count but fewer than ten. The V gene is TRBV6-5, the J gene TRBJ1-2, with D possibly TRBD1 on 5 matching bases. This CDR3 has 14 amino acids. V was cut by 0 bases and J by 7 bases, with 12 bases left in between. The germline V gene has CDR1 MNHEY and CDR2 SVGAGI. CDR3 nucleotide sequence: TGTGCCAGCAGTTACTCGCAGGGTATCTCTGGCTACACCTTC. Amino acids: CASSYSQGISGYTF.

V usage is TRBV7-8 and J usage is TRBJ1-2; TRBD1 might be the D (5 bases). Deletions cut 1 base from V and 8 bases from J, with 23 bases between. Germline lookup yields CDR1 SGHVS and CDR2 FQNEAQ. There are 17 residues in the CDR3. As DNA, the CDR3 is TGTGCCAGCAGCTTAGTTCCGGACATCCTCGTTGGCGTGGGCTACACCTTC. This gives the protein CASSLVPDILVGVGYTF.

The chain recombines TRBV20-1 with TRBJ2-5, with TRBD2 matching 13 bases. This CDR3 spans 15 amino acids. V was clipped by 3 bases and J by 3 bases; unmatched bases: 4. Germline V gene data show CDR1 as DFQATT and CDR2 as SNEGSKA (reference sequence). This CDR3 is CSASGTSGNEETQYF. The CDR3 bases are TGCAGTGCTAGCGGGACTAGCGGGAATGAAGAGACCCAGTACTTC.

The chain links TRBV5-1 to TRBJ2-1; 10 nucleotides match TRBD1. V lost 2 bases, J lost 8 bases, and 7 bases stayed unmatched. The CDR3 loop spans 15 amino acids. Germline lookup yields CDR1 SGHRS and CDR2 YFSETQ. DNA for the CDR3: TGCGCCAGCAGCTTCCGGGACAGGGGTAGCGATGAGCAGTTCTTC. It codes for CASSFRDRGSDEQFF.